This record looks at one T cell receptor (beta chain) sequence and its context. Germline assignment: CDR1 LGHNA and CDR2 YSLEER. Trimming at V came to 0 bases and at J to 6 bases, leaving 3 bases not matched to a gene. The CDR3 contains 16 residues. This entry is derived from a study of cytomegalovirus exposure and HLA in healthy donors. This PCR relied on a set of 60 Vbeta primers and 13 Jbeta primers. Generated by immunoSEQ multiplex PCR, the TCRdb table keeps only in-frame clones and is missing some. The sample gives about 100,000 clones, about 80% of which show up once; 1.5% to 2% is in the top ten.

The sample consisted of PBMCs. The TCR sequence derives from a woman aged 40-49 years in good health and CMV-seronegative. The chain carries TRBV4-3 and TRBJ2-2; 11 nucleotides line up with TRBD1. As DNA, the CDR3 is TGCGCCAGCAGCCAAGATCCGGGACAGGGGGCCGGGGAGCTGTTTTTT. Translating it yields CASSQDPGQGAGELFF.